These 5 T cell receptor beta chains were sequenced from one sample in a study of T cells in Graves' hyperthyroidism and ophthalmopathy. RNA transcripts served as the template for amplifying TCR beta CDR3 regions. Researchers ran a first-round RT-PCR on the TCR CDR3 using the HTBI primer set. TCRdb itself ran the multiplex PCR reads through MiXCR, one entry per CDR3 protein. Of 400,000 to 550,000 distinct CDR3 sequences in the sample, roughly 25% were seen once. The sequenced sample consisted of blood. These receptor sequences come from a woman younger than 45 with Graves' ophthalmopathy.

The V and J genes are TRBV7-2 and TRBJ2-2; D remains unclear. The V gene's germline CDR1 is SGHTA and CDR2 FQGNSA. This CDR3 contains 14 residues. V shed 2 bases and J shed 4 bases, with 8 bases lying between them. The CDR3 DNA sequence: TGTGCCAGCAGCTTATTTTCGAGCACCGGGGAGCTGTTTTTT. This sequence encodes CASSLFSSTGELFF.

This clonotype was detected a few times. CDR3 nucleotides: TGTGCCTGGAGCAGGGGGCGGTCTGAAGCTTTCTTT. Its translation is CAWSRGRSEAFF. V usage is TRBV30 and J usage is TRBJ1-1, with 8 nucleotides matching TRBD1. V shed 3 bases, J shed 6 bases, and the junction held 3 bases outside the gene matches. Germline-derived CDR1 and CDR2 are GTSNPN and SVGIG (reference sequence). The length of the CDR3 is 12 residues.

This clonotype showed up many times. The CDR3 loop is CATSSTDSAAYEQYF. CDR3 nucleotides: TGTGCCACCAGCAGTACCGACAGTGCCGCCTACGAGCAGTACTTC. V and J are TRBV15 and TRBJ2-7; D perhaps matches TRBD1 (5 bases). The CDR3 spans 15 residues. Germline-derived CDR1 and CDR2 are LNHNV and YYDKDF (reference sequence). The V gene lost 3 bases and the J gene lost 2 bases, with 14 bases spanning the gap.

The table lists this clonotype with a few counts. The chain recombines TRBV7-9 with TRBJ2-4; weak D call: TRBD1 (6 bases). With 3 bases removed from V and 3 bases from J, the gap between germline ends came to 9 bases. Germline V CDR1 and CDR2: SEHNR, FQNEAQ (reference sequence). There are 14 residues in the CDR3. CDR3 in DNA: TGTGCCAGCAGCTTCCAGGACAGCAAAAACATTCAGTACTTC. It is translated as CASSFQDSKNIQYF.

The V call is TRBV28, the J call TRBJ2-7; maybe TRBD2 (5 bases). This CDR3 has 12 amino acids. CDR1 is MDHEN and CDR2 is SYDVKM in the germline V gene. Trimming shortened V by 11 bases and J by 3 bases, and 14 bases separated the two germline ends. The CDR3 loop reads CASTRVGYEQYF. The DNA of the CDR3 is TGTGCCTCCACTAGAGTCGGCTACGAGCAGTACTTC.